Sequencing of this T cell receptor (beta chain) was carried out in a study of OX40 agonist ivuxolimab in advanced cancers. Findings of the study overall: The mean number of expanded clones was higher in CD8+ T cells than in CD4+.

A note on this clone: What it binds is unknown.

The V gene's germline CDR1 is LGHNA and CDR2 YNFKEQ. The CDR3 loop spans 16 amino acids. Germline trimming cut 1 base from V and 5 bases from J; bases unmatched to any gene: 7. The method was immunoSEQ multiplex PCR; TCRdb's version includes in-frame clones alone and lacks a portion of them. The sample records fewer than 70,000 clones, around 86% being singletons. Sample: CD4+ or CD8+ T cells sorted from blood, taken in a trial of the OX40 agonist ivuxolimab. This chain joins TRBV4-2 and TRBJ1-4; TRBD1 matches 7 bases. The origin of this receptor is an adult with an advanced solid tumor such as melanoma, head and neck, liver or kidney cancer. The CDR3 sequence: CASSQGTGLRNEKLFF. Written as DNA, the CDR3 is TGTGCCAGCAGCCAAGGGACAGGCCTTCGGAATGAAAAACTGTTTTTT.